This TCR beta chain was observed in a study of blood T cells in healthy people across ages. Points from the study as a whole: Diversity was estimated from one million T cells, and these estimates were considered underestimates. Researchers said unsorted PBMCs prevented a conclusive naive versus antigen-experienced comparison.

The second PCR ran roughly 7 to 12 cycles with a sample-barcoded 5' primer and J-beta primers. Researchers report that a template-switch adaptor with 12 random nucleotides tagged each cDNA molecule. TCRdb redid the calling of the 5' RACE reads with MiXCR, one entry per CDR3 protein. The sample records around 1,800,000 distinct CDR3 sequences, about 39% being singletons. Each donor gave roughly 9.2 milliliters of peripheral blood. Germline assignment: CDR1 MDHEN and CDR2 SYDVKM. CDR3 length: 15 residues. The J segment lost 3 bases and the V segment lost 4 bases, leaving 8 bases of the junction unmatched. Details on this clonotype: The target antigen is unknown.

The TCR comes from a human donor in good health. Sample: blood. The rearrangement uses TRBV28 and TRBJ1-1; TRBD1 agrees at 7 bases. CDR3 DNA: TGTGCCAGCAGTTCCTCATCAGGGGGGCACACTGAAGCTTTCTTT. It encodes CASSSSSGGHTEAFF.